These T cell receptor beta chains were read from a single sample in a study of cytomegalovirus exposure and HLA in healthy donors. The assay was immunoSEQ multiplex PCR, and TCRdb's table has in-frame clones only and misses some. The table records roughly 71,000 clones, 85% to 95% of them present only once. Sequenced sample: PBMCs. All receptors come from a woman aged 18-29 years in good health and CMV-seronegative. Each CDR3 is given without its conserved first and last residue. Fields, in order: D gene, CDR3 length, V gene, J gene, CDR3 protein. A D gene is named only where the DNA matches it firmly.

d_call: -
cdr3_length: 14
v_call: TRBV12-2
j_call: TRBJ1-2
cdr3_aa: ASRLGRGGTGDGYT

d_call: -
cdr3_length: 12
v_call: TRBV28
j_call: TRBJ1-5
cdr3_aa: ASSPGGGNQPQH

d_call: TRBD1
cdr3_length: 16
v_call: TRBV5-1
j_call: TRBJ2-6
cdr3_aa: ASNPLATGTSGANVLT

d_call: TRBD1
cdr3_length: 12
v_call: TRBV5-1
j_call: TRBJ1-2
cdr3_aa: ASSWGDRGFGYT

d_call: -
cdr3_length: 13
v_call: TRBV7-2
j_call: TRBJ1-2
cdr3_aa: ASSLLDQAGYGYT

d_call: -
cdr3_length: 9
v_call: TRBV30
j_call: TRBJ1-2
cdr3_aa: AWRTGYGYT

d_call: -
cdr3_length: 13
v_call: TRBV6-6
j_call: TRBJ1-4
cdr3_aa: ASRPAAGTNEKLF

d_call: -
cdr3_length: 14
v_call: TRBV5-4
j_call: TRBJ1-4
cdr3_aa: ASSHPIEPKNEKLF

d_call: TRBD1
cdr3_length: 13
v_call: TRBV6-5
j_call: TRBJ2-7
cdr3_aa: ASSYSKGALYEQY

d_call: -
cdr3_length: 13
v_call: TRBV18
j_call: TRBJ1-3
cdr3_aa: ASSLAVRSGNTIY

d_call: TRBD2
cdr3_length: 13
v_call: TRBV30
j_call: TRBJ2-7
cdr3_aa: AWSIGASGVNEQY

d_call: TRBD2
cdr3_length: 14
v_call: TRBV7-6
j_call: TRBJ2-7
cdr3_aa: ASSLASGTSFYEQY

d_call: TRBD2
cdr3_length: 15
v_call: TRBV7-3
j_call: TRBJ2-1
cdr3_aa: ASSPSGLAGTNNEQF

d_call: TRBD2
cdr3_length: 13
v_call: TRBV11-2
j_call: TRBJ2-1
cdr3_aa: ASRPLAGSYNEQF

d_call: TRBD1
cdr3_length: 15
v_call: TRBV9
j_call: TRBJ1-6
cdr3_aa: ASSAPGQGLLRSPLH

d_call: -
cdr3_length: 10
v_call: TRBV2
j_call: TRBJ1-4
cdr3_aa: ASSASNEKLF

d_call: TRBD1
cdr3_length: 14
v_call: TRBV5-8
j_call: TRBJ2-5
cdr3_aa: ASSLGTGLRGETQY

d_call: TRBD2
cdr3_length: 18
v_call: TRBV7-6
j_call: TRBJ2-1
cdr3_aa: ASSLQNRTSGGGKENEQF

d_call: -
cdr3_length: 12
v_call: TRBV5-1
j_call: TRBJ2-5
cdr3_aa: ASSLVGAQETQY

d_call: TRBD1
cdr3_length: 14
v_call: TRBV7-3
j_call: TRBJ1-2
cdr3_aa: ASSSISRQGHYGYT

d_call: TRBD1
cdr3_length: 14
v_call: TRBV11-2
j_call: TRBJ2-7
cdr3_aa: ASSLDWTGSPYEQY

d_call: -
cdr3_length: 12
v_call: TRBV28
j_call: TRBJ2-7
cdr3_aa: ASIGGIGVYEQY

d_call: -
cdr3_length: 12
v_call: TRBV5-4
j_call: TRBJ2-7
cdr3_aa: ASSLTGTPYEQY

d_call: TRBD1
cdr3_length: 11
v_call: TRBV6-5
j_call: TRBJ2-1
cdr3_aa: ASKRTGTGRAF

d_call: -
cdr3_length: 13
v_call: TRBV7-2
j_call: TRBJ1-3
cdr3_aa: ASSVRLSSGNTIY

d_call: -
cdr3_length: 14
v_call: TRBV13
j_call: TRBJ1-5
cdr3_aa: ASSLGRPGMNQPQH

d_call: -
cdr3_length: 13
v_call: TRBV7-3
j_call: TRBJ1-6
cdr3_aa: ASSLDPARGSPLH

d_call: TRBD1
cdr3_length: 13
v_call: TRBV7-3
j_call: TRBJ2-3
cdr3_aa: ASSSGQGARDTQY

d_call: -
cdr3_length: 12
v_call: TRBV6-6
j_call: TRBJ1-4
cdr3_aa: ASSYNQGNEKLF

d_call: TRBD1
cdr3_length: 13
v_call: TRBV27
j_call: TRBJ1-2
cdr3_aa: ASRTDRAVPYGYT

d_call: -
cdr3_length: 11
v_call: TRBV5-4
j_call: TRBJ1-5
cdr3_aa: ASSLGQYQPQH

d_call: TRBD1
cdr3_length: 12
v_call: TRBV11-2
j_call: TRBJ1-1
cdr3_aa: ASSPTGGLVEAF

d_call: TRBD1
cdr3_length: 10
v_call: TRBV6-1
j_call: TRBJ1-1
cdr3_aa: ATPTGATEAF

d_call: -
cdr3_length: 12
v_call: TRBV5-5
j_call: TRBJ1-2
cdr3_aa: ASSLVGLRYGYT

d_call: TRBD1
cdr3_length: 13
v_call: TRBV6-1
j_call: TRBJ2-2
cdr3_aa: ASSAGTGFTGELF

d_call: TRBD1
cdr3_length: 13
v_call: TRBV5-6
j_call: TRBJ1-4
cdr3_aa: ASSPPGQGLAKLF

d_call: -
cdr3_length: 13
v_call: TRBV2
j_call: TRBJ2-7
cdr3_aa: ASRADRFPTYEQY

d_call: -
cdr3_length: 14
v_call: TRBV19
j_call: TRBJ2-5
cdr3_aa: ASSIVPYSIAETQY

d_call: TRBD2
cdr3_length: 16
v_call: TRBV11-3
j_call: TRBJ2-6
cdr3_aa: ASSTSGSGADGANVLT

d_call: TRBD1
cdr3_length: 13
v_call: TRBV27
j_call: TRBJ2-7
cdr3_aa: ASSYTQDRGLEQY